This is a list of T cell receptor beta chains from one sample in a study of blood T cell repertoires in COVID-19. The table came from immunoSEQ multiplex PCR; TCRdb's copy has only in-frame clones and leaves some out. The repertoire has 180,000 or so clones, about 78% of them found once; the top ten carry roughly 8.7%. The sample was peripheral blood. The receptor set was obtained from a woman aged 45 to 65 with active or convalescent COVID-19. The CDR3 runs from the conserved cysteine through the conserved F or W. The D gene is left open where the match is weak. Rows may omit the clone size; those that give it use once, few, many or a size class.

v_call	j_call	clone_size	d_call	cdr3_nt	cdr3_aa
TRBV30	TRBJ1-1	once	TRBD1	TGTGCCTGGAGTGTCGTCATGCCGGGACAGGGGAGAACTGAAGCTTTCTTT	CAWSVVMPGQGRTEAFF
TRBV6-5	TRBJ1-2	NA	NA	TGTGCCAGCACCGAGCAGGGAAGGTATGGCTACACCTTC	CASTEQGRYGYTF
TRBV6-1	TRBJ2-2	NA	TRBD2	TGTGCCAGCAGTGATGGCTTTGGGAGGGCCACCGGGGAGCTGTTTTTT	CASSDGFGRATGELFF
TRBV4-2	TRBJ1-4	NA	TRBD1	TGTGCCAGCAGCCAAGAGCTGGACAGGGGTACTGAAAAACTGTTTTTT	CASSQELDRGTEKLFF
TRBV10-3	TRBJ1-2	NA	TRBD1	TGTGCCATCAGTGAGCCATCGGACAGGGTACTTTCCTATGGCTACACCTTC	CAISEPSDRVLSYGYTF
TRBV5-6	TRBJ2-3	NA	TRBD1	TGTGCCAGCAGCGAGAATACCGGGACAGGGACAGATACGCAGTATTTT	CASSENTGTGTDTQYF
TRBV28	TRBJ2-7	once	TRBD2	TGTGCCAGCAGTCCTCTGACTAGCGGCTACGAGCAGTACTTC	CASSPLTSGYEQYF
TRBV6-4	TRBJ1-1	few	NA	TGTGCCAGCAGGGCCGACCCAGGGGTGGGAACTGAAGCTTTCTTT	CASRADPGVGTEAFF
TRBV29-1	TRBJ2-7	NA	NA	TGCAGCGCTGGCGCGGGGAGCTCCTACGAGCAGTACTTC	CSAGAGSSYEQYF
TRBV7-6	TRBJ2-7	few	TRBD1	TGTGCCAGCAGCGCGCGCGGGACAGGGGGAATCAACGAGCAGTACTTC	CASSARGTGGINEQYF
TRBV5-6	TRBJ2-4	NA	TRBD2	TGTGCCAGCAGCTTGGAGGCCGGGACTAGGGCCACCATTCAGTACTTC	CASSLEAGTRATIQYF
TRBV29-1	TRBJ1-4	NA	TRBD1	TGCAGCGTCCCGGACAGGGAAGGTTGGAATGAAAAACTGTTTTTT	CSVPDREGWNEKLFF
TRBV6-5	TRBJ1-4	NA	TRBD1	TGTGCCAGCCGTACACTGCAGGGACAGAGTGAAAAACTGTTTTTT	CASRTLQGQSEKLFF
TRBV9	TRBJ2-1	NA	TRBD2	TGTGCCAGCAGCGTAGGCCTGACTAGCGGGACCAATGAGCAGTTCTTC	CASSVGLTSGTNEQFF
TRBV4-2	TRBJ2-3	NA	TRBD1	TGTGCCAGCAGCCATGGGGACAGCACCACAGATACGCAGTATTTT	CASSHGDSTTDTQYF
TRBV7-2	TRBJ2-2	once	TRBD2	TGTGCCAGCAGCTTATATCCTAGCGGGAGTTCGGGCGGGGAGCTGTTTTTT	CASSLYPSGSSGGELFF
TRBV19	TRBJ2-1	NA	TRBD1	TGTGCCAGTAGTCCCCCTAGATCCGGGACAGGAGTATACAATGAGCAGTTCTTC	CASSPPRSGTGVYNEQFF
TRBV15	TRBJ1-2	NA	NA	TGTGCCACCAGCAGAGGAGGGTCTAACTATGGCTACACCTTC	CATSRGGSNYGYTF
TRBV6-2/TRBV6-3	TRBJ2-1	many	TRBD2	TGTGCCAGCAGTTACGGACGGGAGGGCCCGGATGAGCAGTTCTTC	CASSYGREGPDEQFF
TRBV30	TRBJ1-2	NA	NA	TGTGCCTGGAAGCGTCCGGGGGATGGCTACACCTTC	CAWKRPGDGYTF
TRBV5-3	TRBJ1-6	NA	NA	TGTGCCAGAAGCTTGAGCAGGGGATCCTATAATTCACCCCTCCACTTT	CARSLSRGSYNSPLHF
TRBV3-1/TRBV3-2	TRBJ2-1	NA	NA	TGTGCCAGCAGTGAGACTAGATTGGTTGAGCAGTTCTTC	CASSETRLVEQFF
TRBV7-6	TRBJ2-7	once	TRBD1	TGTGCCAGCAGCCCAGGACAGGGCTTCTACGAGCAGTACTTC	CASSPGQGFYEQYF
TRBV29-1	TRBJ1-1	few	NA	TGCAGCGTTGACGAGCAGCGGGGTGAAGCTTTCTTT	CSVDEQRGEAFF
TRBV6-6	TRBJ1-1	NA	TRBD1	TGTGCCAGCATACAGGGGATTAGGAACACTGAAGCTTTCTTT	CASIQGIRNTEAFF
TRBV9	TRBJ2-5	NA	NA	TGTGCCAGCAGCGTAAGCGGGCGGGGGCTAGAGACCCAGTACTTC	CASSVSGRGLETQYF
TRBV7-2	TRBJ1-3	NA	NA	TGTGCCAGCAGCTTAGCAGCTATCTCTGGAAACACCATATATTTT	CASSLAAISGNTIYF
TRBV6-1	TRBJ2-1	NA	NA	TGTGCCAGCAGTGACCGGGGGAGGGGGGTTGAGCAGTTCTTC	CASSDRGRGVEQFF
TRBV7-2	TRBJ2-3	NA	TRBD1	TGTGCCAGCAGCTTAGGACAGGGGAAAGATACGCAGTATTTT	CASSLGQGKDTQYF